This T cell receptor beta chain comes out of a study of blood T cell repertoires in COVID-19. The overall study: The United States, Italy and Spain provided the acute and convalescent COVID-19 samples. Sample material is recorded as cDNA or gDNA derived from T cells, B-cell-depleted T cells, or PBMCs.

With 7 bases clipped from V and 6 bases from J, the junction kept 5 bases outside the gene matches. There are 12 residues in the CDR3. Looked up from germline, CDR1 is ENHRY and CDR2 is SYGVKD. Per the original methods: Amplification of reference gene primers was used by the study to estimate nucleated cell counts. Sequencing used immunoSEQ multiplex PCR; TCRdb keeps in-frame clones, though not all of them. V and J calls and clone size are as listed in that table; D and trimming were resolved from the DNA. The sample holds about 160,000 clones, 70% to 90% seen once. The sequence came from a man in his forties with acute or convalescent COVID-19. The chain joins TRBV10-3 to TRBJ1-2; TRBD1 aligns across 7 bases. The sample taken for sequencing was peripheral blood. CDR3: CAITRDRDGYTF. The DNA for the CDR3 is TGTGCCATCACCCGTGACAGGGATGGCTACACCTTC.